This T cell receptor beta chain originates from a study of blood T cell repertoires in COVID-19 (dated by TCRdb to 2018 to 2020). As for the study more broadly: Samples from collaborators originated in the United States, Italy and Spain and spanned both the acute and convalescent phases of COVID-19. A freely available public database, intended as a resource for researchers studying the immune response to SARS-CoV-2, is where the repertoires were released. Subjects who had been exposed to COVID-19, were actively infected with it, or had recovered from it provided the deeply sampled blood TCRbeta repertoires that made up the dataset. A de-identified subject ID, COVID-19 status, age in years and sex were almost always included in the sample metadata. The material from the prospective study consisted of cDNA or gDNA derived from T cells, B-cell-depleted T cells, or PBMCs. Samples came from the ongoing ImmuneRACE study (first 160 participants) plus 1,254 subjects from 6 global collaborators. Where available, HLA class I and class II types were obtained from metadata supplied by the sample provider rather than from assay-based typing. Study-wide conclusions, independent of this receptor: The amount of clinical and demographic metadata varied by source and participant and was provided uncurated.

Relative to germline, V is missing 5 bases and J is missing 0 bases, with 2 bases of the junction outside any gene match. The CDR3 goes from the cysteine to the phenylalanine over 14 residues. Only the CDR3 portion is preserved as DNA: 42 bases, with reading frame beginning at the first base. Taken from the germline V gene, the CDR1 and CDR2 loops are MNHEY and SVGEGT. Whole blood was collected in K2EDTA tubes by collaborating institutions according to the institutions' own protocols. For TCRbeta analysis, collaborators shipped samples as frozen whole blood, isolated PBMCs, or DNA extracted from either of those sample types. Remarks on this clone: No antigen is known for it. Qualities for individual bases were not recorded, and no much larger clone is one base off.

The immunoSEQ Assay, a bias-controlled multiplex PCR, was used to amplify TCRbeta CDR3 regions from genomic DNA. The authors processed their data as follows. The number of nucleated cells in each sample was estimated by amplification of reference gene primers within the assay. To quantify the absolute abundance of each unique TCRbeta CDR3 rearrangement, sequence reads were collapsed and filtered. For each sample, productive Simpson clonality was calculated by taking the square root of Simpson's diversity index across productive rearrangements. TCRdb took this table from immuneACCESS and kept in-frame rearrangements with V and J called. Such tables lack part of the clones; where checked against another copy, unresolved V genes explain under half of the gap, and the rest is unexplained. D and trimming were read from the DNA, whereas the V and J calls and clone size are those reported in that table. Counted in this sample were a few hundred thousand clones; 86% of them appeared once. The ten largest clonotypes hold around 3% of the sample.

The chain uses TRBV6-2 or TRBV6-3 and TRBJ2-7; 9 junctional bases match TRBD2. What was sequenced was peripheral blood. The clonotype was recovered from a woman aged 25 to 39 with active or convalescent COVID-19. The DNA sequence is given as TGTGCCAGCAGTGAGCGGGGGGCCTCCTACGAGCAGTACTTC. Its protein is CASSERGASYEQYF.